A single T cell receptor (beta chain) is shown here with its context. What it binds is not known. Measured with immunoSEQ multiplex PCR; TCRdb has only the in-frame clones, and not every one. Of 50,000 to 70,000 clones in the sample, around four fifths were seen once. The record originates from a study of OX40 agonist ivuxolimab in advanced cancers. General study findings and limits: Researchers did not determine the expanded peripheral T cells' antigen specificity.

This CDR3 contains 15 residues. V lost 0 bases and J 7 bases, leaving 15 bases between the germline ends. Germline CDR1 is GTSNPN and CDR2 is SVGIG (reference sequence). This receptor was taken from an adult with an advanced solid tumor such as melanoma, head and neck, liver or kidney cancer. The sequences come from CD4+ or CD8+ T cells sorted from blood, collected in a trial of the OX40 agonist ivuxolimab. This chain uses TRBV30 with TRBJ1-4, with D unresolved. The CDR3 reads CAWSVHLGSGEKLFF. CDR3 nucleotide sequence: TGTGCCTGGAGTGTACACTTGGGCAGCGGTGAAAAACTGTTTTTT.